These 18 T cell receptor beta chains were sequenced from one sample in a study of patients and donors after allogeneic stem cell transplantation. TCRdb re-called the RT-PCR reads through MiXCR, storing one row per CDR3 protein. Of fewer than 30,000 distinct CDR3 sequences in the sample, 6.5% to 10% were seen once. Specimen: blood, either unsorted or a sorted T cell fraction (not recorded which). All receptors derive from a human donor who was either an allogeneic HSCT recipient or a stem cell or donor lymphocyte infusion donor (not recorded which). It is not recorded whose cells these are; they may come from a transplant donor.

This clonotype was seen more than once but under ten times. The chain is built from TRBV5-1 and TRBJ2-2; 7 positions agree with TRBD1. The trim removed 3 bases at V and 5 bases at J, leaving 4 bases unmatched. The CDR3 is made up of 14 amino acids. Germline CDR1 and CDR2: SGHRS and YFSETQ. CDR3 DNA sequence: TGCGCCAGCAGCTCTCAGGGGGTTACCGGGGAGCTGTTTTTT. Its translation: CASSSQGVTGELFF.

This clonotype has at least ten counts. This CDR3 is CASSSQGAGTEAFF. DNA of the CDR3: TGTGCCAGCAGCTCACAGGGGGCTGGGACTGAAGCTTTCTTT. The rearrangement links TRBV7-9 to TRBJ1-1; 9 nucleotides align to TRBD1. The germline CDR1 and CDR2 sequences are SEHNR and FQNEAQ (reference sequence). With V trimmed by 4 bases and J by 5 bases, 5 bases remained unmatched. The CDR3 length is 14 residues.

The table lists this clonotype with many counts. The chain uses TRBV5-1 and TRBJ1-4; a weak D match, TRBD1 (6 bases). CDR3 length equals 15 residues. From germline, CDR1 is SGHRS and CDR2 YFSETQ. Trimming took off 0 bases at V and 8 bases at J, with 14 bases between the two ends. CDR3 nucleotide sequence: TGCGCCAGCAGCTTGGAGGACAGCCCGGAGGAAAAACTGTTTTTT. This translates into CASSLEDSPEEKLFF.

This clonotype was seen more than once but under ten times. CDR3 sequence (DNA): TGCAGTGCTACCCGAGGGTCCTTCTATGGCTACACCTTC. This gives the protein CSATRGSFYGYTF. This rearrangement joins TRBV20-1 to TRBJ1-2; no definite D call. CDR3 length equals 13 residues. CDR1 is DFQATT and CDR2 is SNEGSKA in the germline V gene (reference sequence). Trimming pared 4 bases from V and 4 bases from J, leaving 13 bases between.

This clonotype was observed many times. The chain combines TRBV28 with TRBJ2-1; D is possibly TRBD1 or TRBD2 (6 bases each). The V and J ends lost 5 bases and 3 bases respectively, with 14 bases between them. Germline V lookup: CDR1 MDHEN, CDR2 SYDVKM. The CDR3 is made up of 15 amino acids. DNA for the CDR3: TGTGCCAGCAGTGGGGGCGGGGCGGACTACAATGAGCAGTTCTTC. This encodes CASSGGGADYNEQFF.

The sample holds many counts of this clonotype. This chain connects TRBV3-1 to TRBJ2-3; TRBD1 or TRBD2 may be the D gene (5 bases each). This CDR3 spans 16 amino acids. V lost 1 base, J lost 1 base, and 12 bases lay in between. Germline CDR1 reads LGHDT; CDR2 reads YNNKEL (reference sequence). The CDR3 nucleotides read TGTGCCAGCAGCCAAGGGGCCGGGGCGGGCACAGATACGCAGTATTTT. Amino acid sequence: CASSQGAGAGTDTQYF.

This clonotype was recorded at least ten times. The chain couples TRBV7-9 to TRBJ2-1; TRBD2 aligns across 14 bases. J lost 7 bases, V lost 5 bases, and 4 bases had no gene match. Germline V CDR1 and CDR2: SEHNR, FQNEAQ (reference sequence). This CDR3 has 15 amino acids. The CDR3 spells CASSPGLAGANEQFF. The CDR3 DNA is TGTGCCAGCAGCCCGGGACTAGCGGGAGCTAATGAGCAGTTCTTC. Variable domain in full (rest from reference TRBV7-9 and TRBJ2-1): DTGVSQNPRHKITKRGQNVTFRCDPISEHNRLYWYRQTLGQGPEFLTYFQNEAQLEKSRLLSDRFSAERPKGSFSTLEIQRTEQGDSAMYLCASSPGLAGANEQFFGPGTRLTVL.

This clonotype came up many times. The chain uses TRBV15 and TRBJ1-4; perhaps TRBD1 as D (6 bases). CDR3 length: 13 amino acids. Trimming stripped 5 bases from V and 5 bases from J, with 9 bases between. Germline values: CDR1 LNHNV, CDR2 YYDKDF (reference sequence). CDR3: CATSRDINEKLFF. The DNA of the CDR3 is TGTGCCACCAGCCGGGACATAAATGAAAAACTGTTTTTT.

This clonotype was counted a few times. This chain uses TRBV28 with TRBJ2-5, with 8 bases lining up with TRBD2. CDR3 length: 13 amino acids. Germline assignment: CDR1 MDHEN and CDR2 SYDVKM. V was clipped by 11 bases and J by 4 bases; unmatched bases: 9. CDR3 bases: TGTGCCTGCCGGGAGGGCCGGGTAGAGACCCAGTACTTC. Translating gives CACREGRVETQYF.

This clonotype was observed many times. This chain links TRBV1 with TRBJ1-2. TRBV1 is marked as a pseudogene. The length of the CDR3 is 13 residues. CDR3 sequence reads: CTSTQGPNYGYTF. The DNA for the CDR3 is TGCACCAGCACCCAAGGGCCTAACTATGGCTACACCTTC.

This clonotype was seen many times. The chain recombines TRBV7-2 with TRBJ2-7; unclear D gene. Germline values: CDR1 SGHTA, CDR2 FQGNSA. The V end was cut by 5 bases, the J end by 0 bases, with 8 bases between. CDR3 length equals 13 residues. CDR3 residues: CASSQRSSYEQYF. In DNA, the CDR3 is TGTGCCAGCAGCCAAAGGAGCTCCTACGAGCAGTACTTC.

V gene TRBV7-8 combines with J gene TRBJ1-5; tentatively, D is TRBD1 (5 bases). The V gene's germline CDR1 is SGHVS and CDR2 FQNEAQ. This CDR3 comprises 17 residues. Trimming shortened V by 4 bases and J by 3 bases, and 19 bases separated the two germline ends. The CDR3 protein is CASSSTYDRGINQPQHF. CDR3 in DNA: TGTGCCAGCAGCTCTACTTACGACCGGGGGATCAATCAGCCCCAGCATTTT. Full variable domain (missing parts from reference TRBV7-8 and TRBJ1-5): GAGVSQSPRYKVAKRGQDVALRCDPISGHVSLFWYQQALGQGPEFLTYFQNEAQLDKSGLPSDRFFAERPEGSVSTLKIQRTQQEDSAVYLCASSSTYDRGINQPQHFGDGTRLSIL.

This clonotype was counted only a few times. CDR3 sequence: CASSPSTEHGYTF. The CDR3 nucleotides read TGTGCCAGCTCACCTAGCACAGAGCATGGCTACACCTTC. V and J are TRBV18 and TRBJ1-2; D uncertain. The CDR3 extends over 13 amino acids. Germline CDR1 and CDR2: KGHSH and LQKENI. Trimming shortened V by 3 bases and J by 6 bases, and 11 bases separated the two germline ends.

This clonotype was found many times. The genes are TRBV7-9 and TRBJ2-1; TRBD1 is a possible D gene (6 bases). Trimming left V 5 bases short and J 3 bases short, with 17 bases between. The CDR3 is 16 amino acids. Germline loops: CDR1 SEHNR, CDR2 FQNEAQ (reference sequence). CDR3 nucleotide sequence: TGTGCCAGCAGCCAACCTACAGGGTTTATCTACAATGAGCAGTTCTTC. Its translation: CASSQPTGFIYNEQFF.

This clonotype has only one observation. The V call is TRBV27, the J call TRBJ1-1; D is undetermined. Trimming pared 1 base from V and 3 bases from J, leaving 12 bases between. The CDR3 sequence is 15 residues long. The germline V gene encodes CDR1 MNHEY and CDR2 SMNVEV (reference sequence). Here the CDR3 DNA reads TGTGCCAGCAGTTTATTCTCGGGCGGATACACTGAAGCTTTCTTT. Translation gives CASSLFSGGYTEAFF.

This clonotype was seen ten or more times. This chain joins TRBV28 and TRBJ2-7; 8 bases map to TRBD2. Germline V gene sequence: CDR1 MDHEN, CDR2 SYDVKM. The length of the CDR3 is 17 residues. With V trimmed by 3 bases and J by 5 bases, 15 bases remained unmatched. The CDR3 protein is CASSFSLGSGRANEQYF. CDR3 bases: TGTGCCAGCAGTTTTTCGCTAGGGAGCGGGAGAGCCAACGAGCAGTACTTC.

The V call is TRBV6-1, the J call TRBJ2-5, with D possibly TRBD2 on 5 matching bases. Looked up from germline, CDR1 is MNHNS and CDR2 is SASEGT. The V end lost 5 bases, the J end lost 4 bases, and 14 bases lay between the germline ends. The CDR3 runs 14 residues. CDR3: CASSPATMTETQYF. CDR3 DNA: TGTGCCAGCAGTCCCGCGACTATGACAGAGACCCAGTACTTC.

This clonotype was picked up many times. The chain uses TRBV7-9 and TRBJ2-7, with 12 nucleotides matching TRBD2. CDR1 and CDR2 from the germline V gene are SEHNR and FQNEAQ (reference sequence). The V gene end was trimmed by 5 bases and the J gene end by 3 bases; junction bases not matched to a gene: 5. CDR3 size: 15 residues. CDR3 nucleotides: TGTGCCAGCAGCCGGACTAGCGGGACCTTCTACGAGCAGTACTTC. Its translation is CASSRTSGTFYEQYF. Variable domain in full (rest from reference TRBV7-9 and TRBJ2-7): DTGVSQNPRHKITKRGQNVTFRCDPISEHNRLYWYRQTLGQGPEFLTYFQNEAQLEKSRLLSDRFSAERPKGSFSTLEIQRTEQGDSAMYLCASSRTSGTFYEQYFGPGTRLTVT.